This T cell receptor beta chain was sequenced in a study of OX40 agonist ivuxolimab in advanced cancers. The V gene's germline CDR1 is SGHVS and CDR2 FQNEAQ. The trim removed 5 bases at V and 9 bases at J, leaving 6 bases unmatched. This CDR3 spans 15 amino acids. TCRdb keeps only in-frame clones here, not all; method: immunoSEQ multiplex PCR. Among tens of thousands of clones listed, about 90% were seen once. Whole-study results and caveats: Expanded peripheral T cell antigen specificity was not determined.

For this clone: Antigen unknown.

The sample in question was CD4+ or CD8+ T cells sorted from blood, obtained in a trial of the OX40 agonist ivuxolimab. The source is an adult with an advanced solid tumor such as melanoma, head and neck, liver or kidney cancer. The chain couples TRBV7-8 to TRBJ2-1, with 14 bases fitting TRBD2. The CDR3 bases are TGTGCCAGCAGCCGGGGACTAGCGGGGGTAGGTGAGCAGTTCTTC. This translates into CASSRGLAGVGEQFF.